This TCR beta chain was identified in a study of identifying expanded T cells in peripheral blood. During the collection period, no donor immune events like infections were recorded. Broader study findings: Differentially abundant clones: 0.95 to 1.5 between replicates, about 16 at roughly 2 weeks, approximately 18 at four.

Of note for this clone: Its antigen is currently unknown.

Profiled with immunoSEQ multiplex PCR; TCRdb holds only in-frame clones, not every one. The data contain 65,000 to 95,000 clones, roughly 84% of them seen just once; the ten biggest clones take up around a fifth. The length of the CDR3 is 15 residues. CDR1 and CDR2 from the germline V gene are MNHEY and SVGAGI. The germline V and J ends were trimmed by 7 bases and 8 bases, with 23 bases remaining between them. This clonotype was sampled from a person aged 18 to 75 in good health. This chain links TRBV6-5 with TRBJ1-2; D not resolved. Sequenced: blood. The CDR3 region has the DNA TGTGCCAGCATTTCTCGGTCCCTCTCTTTTGGAGGCTACACCTTC. As protein: CASISRSLSFGGYTF.